This T cell receptor (beta chain) was documented in a study of vaccination and CD4 T cells after COVID-19. Sample share makes this clonotype large. Its antigen is unidentified. The Oncomine TCR Beta short-read assay was what sequenced the DNA obtained from cultured CD4+ T cells. Each CDR3 protein gets one entry after TCRdb re-called the PCR reads with MiXCR. This sample yields around 15,000 distinct CDR3 sequences, of which 50% to 65% are seen a single time; approximately 9.9% belongs to the top ten. Regarding treatment: approximately 11-day PBMC culture with coronavirus spike peptide pools or control peptides (ViraFEST assay). Sequencing was performed on CD4+ T cells from blood, cultured in vitro. The receptor was derived from a human donor who had recovered from COVID-19.

CDR3 in amino acids: CASGTGGSISRYLNEQYF. The DNA for the CDR3 is TGTGCCAGCGGCACGGGGGGGAGTATTTCCCGTTACCTAAACGAGCAGTACTTC. V and J are TRBV27 and TRBJ2-7, with 8 bases that match TRBD2. CDR3 size: 18 residues. Germline CDR1 MNHEY, CDR2 SMNVEV (reference sequence). V shed 8 bases and J 5 bases; nucleotides not matched to a gene: 23.